The 23 T cell receptor beta chains listed next were all sequenced from one sample in a study of blood T cell repertoires in COVID-19 (dated by TCRdb to 2018 to 2020). To prepare the library, the immunoSEQ multiplex PCR assay was applied. The source is immuneACCESS, and TCRdb retained only in-frame sequences with V and J called. Part of the clones is not carried over; for the studies checked, unresolved V genes explain less than half of this, and the remainder is unexplained. For this sample the table gives around 380,000 clones, of which more than 65% were detected only once. The ten most abundant clones make up approximately 1% of the sample. The sample was peripheral blood. All receptors derive from a human donor with acute or convalescent COVID-19. The donor label of this sample is uncertain.

This clone was seen a handful of times. This rearrangement joins TRBV7-9 to TRBJ1-1; 9 bases are shared with TRBD1. The germline CDR1 and CDR2 sequences are SEHNR and FQNEAQ (reference sequence). Trimming at V came to 8 bases and at J to 3 bases, leaving 10 bases not matched to a gene. The CDR3 has 15 amino acids. CDR3: CASLGGQGIDTEAFF. CDR3 nucleotides: TGTGCCAGCCTAGGAGGACAGGGGATAGACACTGAAGCTTTCTTT.

V usage is TRBV6-5 and J usage is TRBJ1-1, with 9 bases fitting TRBD1. The J segment lost 3 bases and the V segment lost 6 bases, leaving 8 bases of the junction unmatched. The germline gives CDR1 MNHEY, CDR2 SVGAGI. This CDR3 contains 15 residues. CDR3 DNA: TGTGCCAGCAGGGACAGGGGAGCTGTGTACACTGAAGCTTTCTTT. Its translation is CASRDRGAVYTEAFF.

The chain has TRBV6-2 or TRBV6-3 and TRBJ1-4; D is perhaps TRBD1 (6 bases). The CDR3 sequence is 13 residues long. CDR1 is MNHEY and CDR2 is SVGEGT in the germline V gene. The V end lost 5 bases, the J end lost 8 bases, and 12 bases lay between the germline ends. CDR3: CASSPNREEKLFF. The CDR3 nucleotides are TGTGCCAGCAGTCCCAACAGGGAGGAAAAACTGTTTTTT.

The chain is built from TRBV30 and TRBJ1-4; D not resolved. V dropped 2 bases and J dropped 13 bases, with 17 bases sitting between them. Germline CDR1 and CDR2: GTSNPN and SVGIG (reference sequence). The CDR3 has 13 amino acids. The CDR3 coding sequence is TGTGCCTGGAGTCCTACTGTCATTGGTAGACTGTTTTTT. The encoded protein is CAWSPTVIGRLFF.

This clone has just one count. This rearrangement joins TRBV28 to TRBJ2-4; 7 bases agree with TRBD1. CDR1 is MDHEN, CDR2 SYDVKM, per germline. V shed 4 bases, J shed 4 bases, and the junction held 7 bases outside the gene matches. The CDR3 has 15 amino acids. As DNA, the CDR3 is TGTGCCAGCAGTTCCATAGGGACAGTTAAAAACATTCAGTACTTC. Translated: CASSSIGTVKNIQYF.

V usage is TRBV6-5 and J usage is TRBJ2-3; D uncertain. The germline CDR1 and CDR2 sequences are MNHEY and SVGAGI. Trimming shortened V by 7 bases and J by 7 bases, and 18 bases separated the two germline ends. This CDR3 is built from 14 residues. As DNA, the CDR3 is TGTGCCAGCAAAATCAACCGACGCAGGCATACGCAGTATTTT. As protein: CASKINRRRHTQYF.

This clone turned up a few times. The J gene is TRBJ1-5, the V gene TRBV30; 11 bases are shared with TRBD1. There are 15 residues in the CDR3. CDR1 and CDR2 from the germline V gene are GTSNPN and SVGIG (reference sequence). Trimming cost V 5 bases and J 6 bases; bases outside gene matches: 9. CDR3 amino acids: CAWGDRGFLRQPQHF. The CDR3 nucleotides read TGTGCCTGGGGGGACAGGGGGTTTTTACGTCAGCCCCAGCATTTT.

This clone is a singleton in its sample. The J gene is TRBJ2-4, the V gene TRBV7-2; tentatively, D is TRBD1 (6 bases). The V end was cut by 1 base, the J end by 1 base, with 8 bases between. Germline V gene sequence: CDR1 SGHTA, CDR2 FQGNSA. The CDR3 has 15 residues. In nucleotides, the CDR3 is TGTGCCAGCAGCTTAGACAGGGCTGCCAAAAACATTCAGTACTTC. It is translated as CASSLDRAAKNIQYF.

This chain connects TRBV9 to TRBJ1-1, with TRBD1 matching 8 bases. The CDR3 loop spans 13 amino acids. Trimming took 2 bases from V and 4 from J; bases not matched to a gene: 1. Germline V gives CDR1 SGDLS, CDR2 YYNGEE. The CDR3 DNA follows: TGTGCCAGCAGCGTCACAGGGGGCACTGAAGCTTTCTTT. This encodes CASSVTGGTEAFF. The full variable domain, rest sourced from reference TRBV9 and TRBJ1-1, is DSGVTQTPKHLITATGQRVTLRCSPRSGDLSVYWYQQSLDQGLQFLIQYYNGEERAKGNILERFSAQQFPDLHSELNLSSLELGDSALYFCASSVTGGTEAFFGQGTRLTVV.

This sequence joins TRBV2 and TRBJ2-1; D is undetermined. The CDR3 has 12 residues. Germline CDR1 is SNHLY and CDR2 is FYNNEI. The V gene lost 2 bases and the J gene lost 10 bases, with 9 bases spanning the gap. The CDR3 region is CASSELLAEQFF. The CDR3 nucleotides read TGTGCCAGCAGTGAACTCCTTGCGGAGCAGTTCTTC.

This chain connects TRBV29-1 to TRBJ1-2; 7 nucleotides line up with TRBD1. Looked up from germline, CDR1 is SQVTM and CDR2 is ANQGSEA. The CDR3 runs 13 residues. J was trimmed by 4 bases and V by 7 bases; bases with no gene match: 9. In DNA, the CDR3 is TGCAGCGGAGGGGAAGGGGGCGGCTATGGCTACACCTTC. Amino acids: CSGGEGGGYGYTF.

About this clone: One end of the junction does not line up with germline, which may come from a read error. The rearrangement links TRBV3-1 (or the pseudogene TRBV3-2) to TRBJ2-1; a possible D gene is TRBD2 (5 bases). The CDR3 length is 16 residues. Germline CDR1 is LGHDT and CDR2 is YNNKEL (reference sequence). CDR3 region: CASSQDWRAAYNGQFF. In DNA, the CDR3 is TGTGCCAGCAGCCAAGACTGGCGGGCCGCCTACAATGGGCAGTTCTTC.

This chain connects TRBV19 to TRBJ1-1; tentative D call: TRBD1 (6 bases). This CDR3 is 13 amino acids long. Deletions cut 10 bases from V and 0 bases from J, with 12 bases between. The germline V gene has CDR1 LNHDA and CDR2 SQIVND (reference sequence). CDR3 amino acids: CATYGQLNTEAFF. The CDR3 nucleotides read TGTGCCACGTATGGACAGCTGAACACTGAAGCTTTCTTT.

The chain uses TRBV7-9 and TRBJ2-7, with 11 bases that match TRBD2. The CDR3 runs 15 residues. The germline gives CDR1 SEHNR, CDR2 FQNEAQ (reference sequence). V dropped 8 bases and J dropped 1; count of bases not matched to a gene: 7. The CDR3 region is CASQSSGGPSYEQYF. CDR3 coding DNA: TGTGCCAGCCAATCTAGCGGGGGGCCGTCCTACGAGCAGTACTTC.

The chain recombines TRBV29-1 with TRBJ1-1, with D perhaps matching TRBD1 (6 bases). Trimming cost V 5 bases and J 4 bases, with 14 bases left between them. The CDR3 is 13 amino acids. Germline V CDR1 and CDR2: SQVTM, ANQGSEA. The CDR3 nucleotides are TGCAGCGTTCAAATGGCAGGGGTCACTGAAGCTTTCTTT. Amino acids: CSVQMAGVTEAFF.

This clone was counted only a few times. The V call is TRBV3-1 (or the pseudogene TRBV3-2), the J call TRBJ1-6, with 8 bases that match TRBD1. V shed 4 bases and J 7 bases; nucleotides not matched to a gene: 9. The germline gives CDR1 LGHDT, CDR2 YNNKEL (reference sequence). This CDR3 has 16 amino acids. CDR3 region: CASSPRTGLSNSPLHF. CDR3 nucleotides: TGTGCCAGCAGCCCCCGGACAGGGTTATCGAATTCACCCCTCCACTTT.

This clone was recorded only once. This sequence joins TRBV30 and TRBJ1-2, with 7 bases lining up with TRBD1. V dropped 4 bases and J dropped 1; count of bases not matched to a gene: 0. Looked up from germline, CDR1 is GTSNPN and CDR2 is SVGIG (reference sequence). CDR3 length equals 12 residues. In nucleotides, the CDR3 is TGTGCCTGGAACAGGGGTAACTATGGCTACACCTTC. This translates into CAWNRGNYGYTF. Drawing the rest from reference TRBV30 and TRBJ1-2, the complete variable domain is SQTIHQWPATLVQPVGSPLSLECTVEGTSNPNLYWYRQAAGRGLQLLFYSVGIGQISSEVPQNLSASRPQDRQFILSSKKLLLSDSGFYLCAWNRGNYGYTFGSGTRLTVV.

The chain is built from TRBV10-1 and TRBJ1-2, with 7 bases aligning to TRBD1. The CDR3 loop spans 15 amino acids. V lost 3 bases to trimming and J lost 4 bases; unmatched junction nucleotides: 8. Germline-derived CDR1 and CDR2 are WNHNN and SYGVQD (reference sequence). DNA for the CDR3: TGCGCCAGCAGTGACTCTGGCAGGGGGTTCTATGGCTACACCTTC. This codes for CASSDSGRGFYGYTF.

V and J are TRBV27 and TRBJ2-7; TRBD1 matches at 9 bases. The CDR3 runs to 15 residues. V shed 5 bases and J 0 bases; nucleotides not matched to a gene: 5. CDR1 is MNHEY, CDR2 SMNVEV, per germline (reference sequence). CDR3 sequence reads: CASSPRQGVSYEQYF. In nucleotides, the CDR3 is TGTGCCAGCAGTCCTCGACAGGGGGTCTCCTACGAGCAGTACTTC.

CDR3 sequence reads: CASSSVDRGLAGVNEQFF. The CDR3 coding sequence is TGCGCCAGCAGCTCGGTGGACAGGGGGCTAGCGGGAGTTAATGAGCAGTTCTTC. The rearrangement joins TRBV5-1 to TRBJ2-1; tentatively, D is TRBD1 (11 bases). V was shortened by 3 bases and J by 7 bases, with 26 bases between the two germline ends. Germline lookup yields CDR1 SGHRS and CDR2 YFSETQ. This CDR3 region has 18 residues.

This chain joins TRBV5-6 and TRBJ1-5, with 7 bases matching TRBD1. Germline trimming cut 4 bases from V and 2 bases from J; bases unmatched to any gene: 6. The CDR3 sequence is 15 residues long. From germline, CDR1 is SGHDT and CDR2 YYEEEE. This chain's CDR3 is CASSGTGTGNQPQHF. The CDR3 nucleotides read TGTGCCAGCAGCGGAACCGGGACAGGCAATCAGCCCCAGCATTTT.

This clone was seen a few times. This chain links TRBV7-2 with TRBJ2-7; 10 nucleotides agree with TRBD1. There are 17 residues in the CDR3. Germline values: CDR1 SGHTA, CDR2 FQGNSA. The V gene end was trimmed by 5 bases and the J gene end by 3 bases; junction bases not matched to a gene: 13. The CDR3 DNA reads TGTGCCAGCAGCCCATACACCGGGACAGGGGCCATCTACGAGCAGTACTTC. This sequence encodes CASSPYTGTGAIYEQYF.

The chain carries TRBV5-1 and TRBJ1-2; 9 bases align to TRBD1. CDR3 length: 14 amino acids. Germline assignment: CDR1 SGHRS and CDR2 YFSETQ. After removal of 5 bases from V and 2 bases from J, the junction contained 4 bases not matched to a gene. This CDR3 is CASSRQGVNYGYTF. The CDR3 DNA follows: TGCGCCAGCAGTAGACAGGGGGTGAACTATGGCTACACCTTC.